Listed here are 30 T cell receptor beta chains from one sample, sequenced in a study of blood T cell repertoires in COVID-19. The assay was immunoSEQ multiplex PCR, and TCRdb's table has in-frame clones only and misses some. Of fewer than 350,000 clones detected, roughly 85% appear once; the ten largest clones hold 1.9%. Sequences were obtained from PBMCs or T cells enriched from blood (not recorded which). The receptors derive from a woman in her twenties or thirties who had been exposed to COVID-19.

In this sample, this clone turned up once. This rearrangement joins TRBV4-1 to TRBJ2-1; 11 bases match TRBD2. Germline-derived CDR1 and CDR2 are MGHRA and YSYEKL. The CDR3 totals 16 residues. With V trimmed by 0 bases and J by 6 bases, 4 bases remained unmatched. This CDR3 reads CASSQDNLAGGNEQFF. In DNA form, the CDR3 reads TGCGCCAGCAGCCAAGATAATCTAGCGGGAGGCAATGAGCAGTTCTTC.

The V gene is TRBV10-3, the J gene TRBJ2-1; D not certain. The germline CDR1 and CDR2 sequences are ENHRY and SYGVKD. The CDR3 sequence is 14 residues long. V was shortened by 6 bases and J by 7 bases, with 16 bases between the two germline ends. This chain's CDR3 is CAISHTTEPNEQFF. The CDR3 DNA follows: TGTGCCATCAGCCACACGACTGAACCAAATGAGCAGTTCTTC.

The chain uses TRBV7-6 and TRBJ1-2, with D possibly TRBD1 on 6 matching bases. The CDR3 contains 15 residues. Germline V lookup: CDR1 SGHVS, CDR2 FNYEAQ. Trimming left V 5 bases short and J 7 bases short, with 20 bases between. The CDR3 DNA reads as TGTGCCAGCAGCCGCGACGGTGCAGGGGTGGGTGGCTACACCTTC. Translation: CASSRDGAGVGGYTF.

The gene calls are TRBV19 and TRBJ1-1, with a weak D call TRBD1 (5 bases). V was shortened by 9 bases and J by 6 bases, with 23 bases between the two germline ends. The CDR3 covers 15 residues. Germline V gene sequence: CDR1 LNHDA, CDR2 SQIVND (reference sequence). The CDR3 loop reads CASIRGRDIGAEAFF. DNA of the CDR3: TGTGCCAGCATAAGGGGAAGGGATATAGGCGCTGAAGCTTTCTTT. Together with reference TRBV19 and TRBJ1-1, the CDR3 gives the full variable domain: DGGITQSPKYLFRKEGQNVTLSCEQNLNHDAMYWYRQDPGQGLRLIYYSQIVNDFQKGDIAEGYSVSREKKESFPLTVTSAQKNPTAFYLCASIRGRDIGAEAFFGQGTRLTVV.

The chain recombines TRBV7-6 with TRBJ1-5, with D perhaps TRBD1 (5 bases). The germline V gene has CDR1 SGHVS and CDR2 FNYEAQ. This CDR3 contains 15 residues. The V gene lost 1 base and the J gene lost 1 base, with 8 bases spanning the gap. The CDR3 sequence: CASSLDTGSNQPQHF. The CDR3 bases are TGTGCCAGCAGCTTAGACACAGGAAGCAATCAGCCCCAGCATTTT.

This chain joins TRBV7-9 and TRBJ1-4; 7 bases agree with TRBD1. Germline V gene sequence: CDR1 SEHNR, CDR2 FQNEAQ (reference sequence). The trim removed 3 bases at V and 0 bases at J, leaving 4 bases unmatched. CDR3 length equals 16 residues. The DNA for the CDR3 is TGTGCCAGCAGCTTGGGGGACAGTGCAACTAATGAAAAACTGTTTTTT. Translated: CASSLGDSATNEKLFF.

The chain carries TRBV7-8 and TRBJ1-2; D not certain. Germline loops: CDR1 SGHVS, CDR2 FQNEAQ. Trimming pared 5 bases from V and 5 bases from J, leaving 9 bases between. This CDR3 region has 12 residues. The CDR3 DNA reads TGTGCCAGCAGCCCGGGTTCATATGGCTACACCTTC. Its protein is CASSPGSYGYTF.

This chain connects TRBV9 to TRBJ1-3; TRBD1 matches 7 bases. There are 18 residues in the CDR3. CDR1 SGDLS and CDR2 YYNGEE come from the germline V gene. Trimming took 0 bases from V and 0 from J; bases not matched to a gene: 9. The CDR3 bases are TGTGCCAGCAGCGTAGGTGAACAGGGGTTTCCCTCTGGAAACACCATATATTTT. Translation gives CASSVGEQGFPSGNTIYF.

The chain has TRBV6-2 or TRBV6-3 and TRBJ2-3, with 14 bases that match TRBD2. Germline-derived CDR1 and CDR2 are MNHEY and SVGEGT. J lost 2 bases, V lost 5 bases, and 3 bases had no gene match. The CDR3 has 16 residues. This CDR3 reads CASSGTSGGFTDTQYF. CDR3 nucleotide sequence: TGTGCCAGCAGTGGGACTAGCGGGGGATTCACAGATACGCAGTATTTT.

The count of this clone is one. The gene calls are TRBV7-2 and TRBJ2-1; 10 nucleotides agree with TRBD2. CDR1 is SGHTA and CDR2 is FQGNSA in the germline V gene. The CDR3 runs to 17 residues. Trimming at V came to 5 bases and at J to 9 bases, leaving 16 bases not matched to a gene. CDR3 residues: CASSRIYQSGGAPEQFF. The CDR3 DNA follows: TGTGCCAGCAGCCGTATTTACCAAAGCGGGGGGGCCCCTGAGCAGTTCTTC.

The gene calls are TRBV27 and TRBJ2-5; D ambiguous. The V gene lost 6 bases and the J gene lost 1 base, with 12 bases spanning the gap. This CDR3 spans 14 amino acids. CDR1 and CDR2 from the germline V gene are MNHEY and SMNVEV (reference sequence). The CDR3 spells CASSNNPLQETQYF. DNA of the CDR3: TGTGCCAGCAGCAACAACCCCCTCCAAGAGACCCAGTACTTC.

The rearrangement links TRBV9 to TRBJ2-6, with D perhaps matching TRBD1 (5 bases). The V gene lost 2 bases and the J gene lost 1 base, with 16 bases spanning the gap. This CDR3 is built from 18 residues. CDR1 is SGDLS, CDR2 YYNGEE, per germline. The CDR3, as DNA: TGTGCCAGCAGCGTGAACTACTGGGGCTCATCTGGGGCCAACGTCCTGACTTTC. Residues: CASSVNYWGSSGANVLTF.

The CDR3 here is CASSLLGQGASGYTF. The CDR3 DNA follows: TGTGCCAGCAGTTTACTGGGACAGGGGGCCAGTGGCTACACCTTC. This chain joins TRBV27 and TRBJ1-2; 12 nucleotides align to TRBD1. In germline, CDR1 is MNHEY, CDR2 SMNVEV (reference sequence). The length of the CDR3 is 15 residues. V was pared by 2 bases and J by 7 bases, with 5 bases of the junction left unmatched.

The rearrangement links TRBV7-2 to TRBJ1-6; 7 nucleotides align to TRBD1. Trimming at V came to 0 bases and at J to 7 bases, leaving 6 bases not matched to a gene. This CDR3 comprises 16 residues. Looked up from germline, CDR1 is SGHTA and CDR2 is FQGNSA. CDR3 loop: CASSLAGAGGNSPLHF. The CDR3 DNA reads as TGTGCCAGCAGCTTAGCGGGAGCAGGGGGAAATTCACCCCTCCACTTT.

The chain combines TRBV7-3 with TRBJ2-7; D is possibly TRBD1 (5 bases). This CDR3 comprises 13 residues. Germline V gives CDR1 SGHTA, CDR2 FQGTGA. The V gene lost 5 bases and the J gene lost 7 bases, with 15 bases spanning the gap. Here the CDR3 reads CASSKPGFEEQYF. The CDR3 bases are TGTGCCAGCAGCAAACCAGGGTTTGAAGAGCAGTACTTC.

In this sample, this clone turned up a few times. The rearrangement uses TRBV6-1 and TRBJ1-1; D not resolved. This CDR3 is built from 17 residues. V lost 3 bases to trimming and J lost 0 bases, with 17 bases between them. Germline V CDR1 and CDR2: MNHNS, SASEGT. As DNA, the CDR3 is TGTGCCAGCAGTGATGATGCGACATTGTTCATGAACACTGAAGCTTTCTTT. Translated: CASSDDATLFMNTEAFF.

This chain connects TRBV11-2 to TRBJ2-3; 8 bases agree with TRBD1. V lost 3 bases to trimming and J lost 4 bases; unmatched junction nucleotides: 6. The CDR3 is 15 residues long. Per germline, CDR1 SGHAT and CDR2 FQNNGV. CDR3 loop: CASSLTGDRADTQYF. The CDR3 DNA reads TGTGCCAGCAGCTTGACAGGGGATAGAGCAGATACGCAGTATTTT.

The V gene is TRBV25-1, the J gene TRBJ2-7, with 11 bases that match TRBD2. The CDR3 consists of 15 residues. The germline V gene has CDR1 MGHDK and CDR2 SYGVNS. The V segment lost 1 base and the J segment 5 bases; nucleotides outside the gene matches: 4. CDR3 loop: CASSESLAGDNEQYF. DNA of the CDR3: TGTGCCAGCAGTGAATCACTAGCGGGAGACAACGAGCAGTACTTC.

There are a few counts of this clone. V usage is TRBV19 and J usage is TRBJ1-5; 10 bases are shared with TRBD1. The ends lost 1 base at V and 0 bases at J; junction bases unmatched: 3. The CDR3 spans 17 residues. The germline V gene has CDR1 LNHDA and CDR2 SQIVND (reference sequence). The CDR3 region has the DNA TGTGCCAGTAGTATAGGGACAGGGGGTCGTAGCAATCAGCCCCAGCATTTT. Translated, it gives CASSIGTGGRSNQPQHF.

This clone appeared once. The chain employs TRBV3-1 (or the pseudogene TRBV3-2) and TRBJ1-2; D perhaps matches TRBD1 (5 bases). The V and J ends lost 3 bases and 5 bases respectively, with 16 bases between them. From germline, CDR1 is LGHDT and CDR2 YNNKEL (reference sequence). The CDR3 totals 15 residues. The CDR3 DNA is TGTGCCAGCAGCCATGGGGGGGTCGGTCGGTATGGCTACACCTTC. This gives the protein CASSHGGVGRYGYTF.

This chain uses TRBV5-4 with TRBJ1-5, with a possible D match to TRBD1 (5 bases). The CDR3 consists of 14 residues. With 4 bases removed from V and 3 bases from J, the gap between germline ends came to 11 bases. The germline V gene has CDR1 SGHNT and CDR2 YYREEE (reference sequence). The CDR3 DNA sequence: TGTGCCAGCAGCCACGGGGGTGCCAATCAGCCCCAGCATTTT. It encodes CASSHGGANQPQHF.

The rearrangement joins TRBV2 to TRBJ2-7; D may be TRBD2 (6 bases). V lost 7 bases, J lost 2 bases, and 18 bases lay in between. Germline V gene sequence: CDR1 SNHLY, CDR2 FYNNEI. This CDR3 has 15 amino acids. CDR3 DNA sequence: TGTGCCAGCACGAGGGGAGGAAGGAGAGCCTACGAGCAGTACTTC. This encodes CASTRGGRRAYEQYF.

CDR3 residues: CASSLYRGLNTEAFF. CDR3 bases: TGTGCCAGCAGCTTATACAGGGGTTTGAACACTGAAGCTTTCTTT. The chain employs TRBV7-9 and TRBJ1-1; TRBD1 matches 7 bases. Trimming removed 2 bases from V and 0 bases from J; junction bases left unmatched: 3. Germline V CDR1 and CDR2: SEHNR, FQNEAQ (reference sequence). This CDR3 is 15 amino acids long.

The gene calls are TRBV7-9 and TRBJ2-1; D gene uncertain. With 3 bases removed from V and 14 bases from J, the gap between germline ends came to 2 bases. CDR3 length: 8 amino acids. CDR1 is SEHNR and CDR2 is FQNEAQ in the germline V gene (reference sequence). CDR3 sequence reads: CASSFKFF. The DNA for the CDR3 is TGTGCCAGCAGCTTTAAGTTCTTC.

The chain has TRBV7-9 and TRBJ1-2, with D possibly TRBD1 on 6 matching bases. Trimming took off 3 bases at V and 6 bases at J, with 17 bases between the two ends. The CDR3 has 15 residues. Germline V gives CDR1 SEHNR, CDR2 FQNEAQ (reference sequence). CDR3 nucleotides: TGTGCCAGCAGCTTTACAGGGAAAATACTAGATGGCTACACCTTC. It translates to CASSFTGKILDGYTF.

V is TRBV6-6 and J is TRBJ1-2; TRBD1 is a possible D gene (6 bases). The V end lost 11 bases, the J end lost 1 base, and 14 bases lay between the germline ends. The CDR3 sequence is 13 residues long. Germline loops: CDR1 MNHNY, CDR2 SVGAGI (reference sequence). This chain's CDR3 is CAGRGGLNYGYTF. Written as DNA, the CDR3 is TGTGCCGGTCGGGGGGGCCTTAACTATGGCTACACCTTC.

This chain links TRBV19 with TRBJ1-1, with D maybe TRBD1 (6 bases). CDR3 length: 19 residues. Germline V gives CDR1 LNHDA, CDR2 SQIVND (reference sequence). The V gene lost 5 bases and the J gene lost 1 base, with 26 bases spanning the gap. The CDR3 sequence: CASSPKGGGYSGRNTEAFF. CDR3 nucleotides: TGTGCCAGTAGTCCCAAAGGGGGGGGGTACTCTGGTCGGAACACTGAAGCTTTCTTT.

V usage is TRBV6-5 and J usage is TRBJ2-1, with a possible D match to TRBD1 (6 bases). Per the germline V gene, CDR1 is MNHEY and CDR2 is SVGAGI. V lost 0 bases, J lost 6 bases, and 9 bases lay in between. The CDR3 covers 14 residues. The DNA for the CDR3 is TGTGCCAGCAGTTACTCGAACAGGGCCAATGAGCAGTTCTTC. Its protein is CASSYSNRANEQFF.

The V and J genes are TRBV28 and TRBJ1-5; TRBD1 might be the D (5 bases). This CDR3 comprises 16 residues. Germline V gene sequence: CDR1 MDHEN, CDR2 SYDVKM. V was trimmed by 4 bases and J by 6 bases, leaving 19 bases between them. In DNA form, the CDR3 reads TGTGCCAGCAGTTCGCCCGGGACTTCTAGAGGTCAGCCCCAGCATTTT. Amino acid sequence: CASSSPGTSRGQPQHF. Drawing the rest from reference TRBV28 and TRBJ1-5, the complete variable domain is DVKVTQSSRYLVKRTGEKVFLECVQDMDHENMFWYRQDPGLGLRLIYFSYDVKMKEKGDIPEGYSVSREKKERFSLILESASTNQTSMYLCASSSPGTSRGQPQHFGDGTRLSIL.

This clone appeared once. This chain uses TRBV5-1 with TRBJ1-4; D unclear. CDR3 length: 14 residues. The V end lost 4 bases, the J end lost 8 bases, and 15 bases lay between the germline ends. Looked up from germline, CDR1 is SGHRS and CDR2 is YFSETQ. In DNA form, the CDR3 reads TGCGCCAGCAGCGGTGGACTCCTAGGGGAAAAACTGTTTTTT. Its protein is CASSGGLLGEKLFF.